The 29 T cell receptor beta chains given below trace back to one sample, sequenced in a study of CD8 T cells in Susac syndrome. When the RNA was reverse transcribed, random hexamers were used with an input of about 0.5 to 1 ug. TCRdb processed the immunoSEQ multiplex PCR reads anew with MiXCR; each CDR3 protein has one entry. Among a few hundred thousand distinct CDR3 sequences, roughly 94% were seen once, and the ten largest hold 0.07% to 0.095%. The sample taken for sequencing was CD4+ T cells from PBMCs. The source is a human donor with multiple sclerosis.

The J gene is TRBJ1-1, the V gene TRBV20-1; a possible D gene is TRBD1 (5 bases). This CDR3 has 10 residues. V gave up 6 bases and J gave up 5 bases, with 7 bases separating them. CDR1 and CDR2 from the germline V gene are DFQATT and SNEGSKA (reference sequence). CDR3 residues: CSAGVTEAFF. CDR3 bases: TGCAGTGCAGGGGTTACTGAAGCTTTCTTT.

V gene TRBV7-2 combines with J gene TRBJ2-1, with D unresolved. From germline, CDR1 is SGHTA and CDR2 FQGNSA. The CDR3 totals 16 residues. V was cut by 6 bases and J by 1 base, with 16 bases left in between. CDR3 in DNA: TGTGCCAGCAGGCTGTCGAGGTTGGGATCCTACAATGAGCAGTTCTTC. Encoded protein: CASRLSRLGSYNEQFF.

This clonotype has only one observation. CDR3: CASTPGLGSPLHF. CDR3 nucleotide sequence: TGTGCCAGCACCCCGGGGCTTGGTTCACCCCTCCACTTT. The rearrangement joins TRBV12-3 or TRBV12-4 to TRBJ1-6, with D perhaps TRBD1 (5 bases). The CDR3 covers 13 residues. The V end was cut by 7 bases, the J end by 9 bases, with 13 bases between.

The chain recombines TRBV4-2 with TRBJ2-6; D not resolved. Looked up from germline, CDR1 is LGHNA and CDR2 is YNFKEQ. The CDR3 totals 17 residues. Trimming took 1 base from V and 0 from J, leaving 10 bases between them. The DNA for the CDR3 is TGTGCCAGCAGCCAAGCGAGTTCCCCCTCTGGGGCCAACGTCCTGACTTTC. Amino acid sequence: CASSQASSPSGANVLTF.

This chain uses TRBV10-3 with TRBJ1-1, with D uncertain. V was pared by 0 bases and J by 7 bases, with 15 bases between. This CDR3 is built from 15 residues. Germline V gene lookup returns CDR1 ENHRY and CDR2 SYGVKD. In DNA form, the CDR3 reads TGTGCCATCAGTGAGTCGTCGGCCCTCGTGGGTGAAGCTTTCTTT. It translates to CAISESSALVGEAFF.

This sequence joins TRBV7-2 and TRBJ1-2; maybe TRBD1 (5 bases). The V end lost 6 bases, the J end lost 6 bases, and 17 bases lay between the germline ends. This CDR3 has 14 residues. Germline V gene sequence: CDR1 SGHTA, CDR2 FQGNSA. The CDR3 here is CASSPQQEWNGYTF. CDR3 DNA sequence: TGTGCCAGCAGTCCCCAACAGGAATGGAATGGCTACACCTTC.

The chain employs TRBV19 and TRBJ1-1; 8 bases map to TRBD1. The CDR3 consists of 15 residues. Germline CDR1 is LNHDA and CDR2 is SQIVND (reference sequence). After removal of 5 bases from V and 1 base from J, the junction contained 6 bases not matched to a gene. The CDR3 loop is CASSPQTGANTEAFF. CDR3 DNA: TGTGCCAGTAGTCCCCAGACAGGGGCGAACACTGAAGCTTTCTTT.

This clonotype was counted a few times. V and J are TRBV12-3 or TRBV12-4 and TRBJ1-1; perhaps TRBD1 as D (5 bases). Trimming removed 3 bases from V and 3 bases from J, with 8 bases in between. CDR3 length equals 13 residues. The CDR3 protein is CASSLGGDTEAFF. CDR3 in DNA: TGTGCCAGCAGTTTGGGAGGGGACACTGAAGCTTTCTTT.

DNA of the CDR3: TGTGCCAGCACCGCTTTGGGGGCTCGCTATGGCTACACCTTC. Protein: CASTALGARYGYTF. This chain joins TRBV12-3 or TRBV12-4 and TRBJ1-2; D is possibly TRBD1 (6 bases). Trimming shortened V by 7 bases and J by 4 bases, and 16 bases separated the two germline ends. The CDR3 is 14 amino acids.

The J gene is TRBJ2-3, the V gene TRBV6-6; 13 bases line up with TRBD2. Germline lookup yields CDR1 MNHNY and CDR2 SVGAGI (reference sequence). The CDR3 is made up of 15 amino acids. J lost 5 bases, V lost 8 bases, and 7 bases had no gene match. CDR3 DNA sequence: TGTGCCAGCGGGGGACTAGCGGGGTCTGGAGATACGCAGTATTTT. Protein: CASGGLAGSGDTQYF.

The V call is TRBV9, the J call TRBJ2-7, with D perhaps given as TRBD1 or TRBD2 (6 bases each). Germline CDR1 and CDR2: SGDLS and YYNGEE. The germline V and J ends were trimmed by 0 bases and 0 bases, with 10 bases remaining between them. The CDR3 runs 15 residues. Here the CDR3 reads CASSVGGASSYEQYF. The CDR3 nucleotides are TGTGCCAGCAGCGTAGGGGGGGCCAGCTCCTACGAGCAGTACTTC.

This CDR3 reads CATSREDGNGYTF. The CDR3 DNA is TGTGCCACCAGCAGAGAGGACGGGAATGGCTACACCTTC. The chain recombines TRBV15 with TRBJ1-2; D ambiguous. Germline CDR1 and CDR2: LNHNV and YYDKDF (reference sequence). Trimming removed 0 bases from V and 6 bases from J, with 8 bases in between. The CDR3 loop spans 13 amino acids.

V is TRBV30 and J is TRBJ2-3; 8 nucleotides line up with TRBD2. This CDR3 region has 14 residues. Germline V gene lookup returns CDR1 GTSNPN and CDR2 SVGIG (reference sequence). V lost 2 bases and J lost 5; bases outside the gene matches: 6. CDR3 coding DNA: TGTGCCTGGAGTCTAGCGGGCGTGGGAGATACGCAGTATTTT. It encodes CAWSLAGVGDTQYF.

The chain joins TRBV12-3 or TRBV12-4 to TRBJ1-1; TRBD1 aligns across 7 bases. The CDR3 runs to 16 residues. The V and J ends lost 6 bases and 0 bases, in that order; junction bases with no gene match: 10. CDR3 in DNA: TGTGCCAGCAGCTCCCGACAGGGACGGGTGAACACTGAAGCTTTCTTT. Translation gives CASSSRQGRVNTEAFF.

The chain uses TRBV4-1 and TRBJ2-3, with D perhaps matching TRBD2 (6 bases). Between the trimmed V and J ends, which lost 0 bases and 2 bases, there was a span of 9 bases. The length of the CDR3 is 15 residues. From germline, CDR1 is MGHRA and CDR2 YSYEKL. This chain's CDR3 is CASSQDAGYTDTQYF. In nucleotides, the CDR3 is TGCGCCAGCAGCCAAGATGCGGGATACACAGATACGCAGTATTTT.

The rearrangement uses TRBV13 and TRBJ2-1, with 12 bases matching TRBD2. Germline V lookup: CDR1 PRHDT, CDR2 FYEKMQ (reference sequence). V was pared by 2 bases and J by 7 bases, with 12 bases of the junction left unmatched. This CDR3 has 18 residues. The CDR3: CASSLRPGLAGERNEQFF. CDR3 sequence (DNA): TGTGCCAGCAGCTTAAGGCCGGGACTAGCGGGTGAAAGGAATGAGCAGTTCTTC.

This clonotype has a single count. The rearrangement links TRBV3-1 to TRBJ1-1; D might be TRBD1 (5 bases). Germline-derived CDR1 and CDR2 are LGHDT and YNNKEL (reference sequence). V was cut by 2 bases and J by 7 bases, with 8 bases left in between. This CDR3 is built from 12 residues. The CDR3 coding sequence is TGTGCCAGCAGCCAAAACGGGGGTGAAGCTTTCTTT. Protein: CASSQNGGEAFF.

Here the CDR3 DNA reads TGTGCCAGCAGACCCTTGGACAGGGGAAGCACAGATACGCAGTATTTT. This translates into CASRPLDRGSTDTQYF. The V gene is TRBV6-1, the J gene TRBJ2-3; TRBD1 agrees at 9 bases. After removal of 6 bases from V and 0 bases from J, the junction contained 7 bases not matched to a gene. CDR3 length: 16 residues. Looked up from germline, CDR1 is MNHNS and CDR2 is SASEGT.

A few counts support this clonotype. V usage is TRBV7-9 and J usage is TRBJ2-3; 7 bases fit TRBD2. Per the germline V gene, CDR1 is SEHNR and CDR2 is FQNEAQ (reference sequence). The CDR3 spans 14 residues. Unmatched junction bases numbered 5, after V lost 4 bases and J lost 4 bases. CDR3: CASSSGGGADTQYF. DNA of the CDR3: TGTGCCAGCAGCTCCGGGGGAGGGGCAGATACGCAGTATTTT.

This clonotype occurred once. The chain uses TRBV20-1 and TRBJ1-6, with TRBD1 matching over 10 bases. Germline values: CDR1 DFQATT, CDR2 SNEGSKA (reference sequence). Losses at the gene ends were 3 bases for V and 7 bases for J; bases not matched to a gene: 6. The CDR3 sequence is 15 residues long. The CDR3 sequence: CSARDRTGGNSPLHF. CDR3 sequence (DNA): TGCAGTGCTAGGGACCGGACAGGGGGGAATTCACCCCTCCACTTT.

V and J are TRBV3-1 and TRBJ2-3, with 10 bases fitting TRBD2. V lost 2 bases to trimming and J lost 6 bases; unmatched junction nucleotides: 11. Germline loops: CDR1 LGHDT, CDR2 YNNKEL (reference sequence). The CDR3 covers 17 residues. DNA for the CDR3: TGTGCCAGCAGCCAACCGGGGCTAGCGGGGGTCCCGGATACGCAGTATTTT. Its protein is CASSQPGLAGVPDTQYF.

The chain recombines TRBV20-1 with TRBJ2-5; tentative D call: TRBD2 (6 bases). The V end was cut by 6 bases, the J end by 4 bases, with 12 bases between. CDR3 length: 12 residues. Germline loops: CDR1 DFQATT, CDR2 SNEGSKA (reference sequence). DNA of the CDR3: TGCAGTGCAAAACGGGGGATAGAGACCCAGTACTTC. Translating gives CSAKRGIETQYF.

Remarks on this clonotype: The junction does not match germline at one end; this may be a read error. The chain uses TRBV5-1 and TRBJ2-3, with D uncertain. Germline CDR1 reads SGHRS; CDR2 reads YFSETQ. This CDR3 has 11 residues. DNA of the CDR3: TGTGCCAGCAGTGACACAGATACGCAGTATTTT. Encoded protein: CASSDTDTQYF.

This chain links TRBV15 with TRBJ2-5, with TRBD1 as a possible D gene (6 bases). The CDR3 has 15 amino acids. The germline V and J ends were trimmed by 5 bases and 2 bases, with 15 bases remaining between them. Germline CDR1 is LNHNV and CDR2 is YYDKDF (reference sequence). For the CDR3, the DNA is TGTGCCACCAGCGTACAAAGGACAGATCAAGAGACCCAGTACTTC. This gives the protein CATSVQRTDQETQYF.

In this sample, this clonotype turned up once. The chain combines TRBV2 with TRBJ2-1; the D is unclear. The V end was cut by 4 bases, the J end by 8 bases, with 6 bases between. The CDR3 has 11 residues. Germline CDR1 is SNHLY and CDR2 is FYNNEI. CDR3 protein: CASSAGHEQFF. In DNA, the CDR3 is TGTGCCAGCAGTGCGGGTCATGAGCAGTTCTTC.

The CDR3 loop reads CASSQGGINYGYTF. In DNA, the CDR3 is TGTGCCAGCAGCCAAGGGGGGATAAACTATGGCTACACCTTC. This chain connects TRBV4-2 to TRBJ1-2; weak D call: TRBD1 (5 bases). The V end lost 1 base, the J end lost 2 bases, and 8 bases lay between the germline ends. Germline V gene data show CDR1 as LGHNA and CDR2 as YNFKEQ. CDR3 length: 14 residues.

This chain uses TRBV6-6 with TRBJ2-7, with D maybe TRBD1 (5 bases). There are 14 residues in the CDR3. The germline CDR1 and CDR2 sequences are MNHNY and SVGAGI (reference sequence). The V and J ends lost 0 bases and 1 base respectively, with 7 bases between them. The CDR3 DNA reads as TGTGCCAGCAGTTACTCGCAGGGTTCCTACGAGCAGTACTTC. It translates to CASSYSQGSYEQYF.

The V gene is TRBV30, the J gene TRBJ2-7, with D tentatively TRBD1 or TRBD2 (5 bases each). CDR1 is GTSNPN, CDR2 SVGIG, per germline (reference sequence). There are 13 residues in the CDR3. V gave up 5 bases and J gave up 3 bases, with 14 bases separating them. The DNA for the CDR3 is TGTGCCTGGGGAAGGGACCTTAACTACGAGCAGTACTTC. It specifies CAWGRDLNYEQYF.

The chain links TRBV7-9 to TRBJ2-6; D is unclear. CDR1 and CDR2 from the germline V gene are SEHNR and FQNEAQ (reference sequence). The germline V and J ends were trimmed by 3 bases and 1 base, with 4 bases remaining between them. This CDR3 has 14 amino acids. CDR3 bases: TGTGCCAGCAGCTTCGTTTCTGGGGCCAACGTCCTGACTTTC. Translation: CASSFVSGANVLTF.